The entry that follows covers one T cell receptor beta chain sequence. Its antigen is unknown. The naive CD8 subset, CD45RO-negative cells positively selected for CCR7, excluded terminally differentiated effector memory CD45RA+ cells. The sample originates from a study of shared clonotypes between healthy human individuals. Study-wide results and limits: On the whole, naive subsets had larger estimated richness than memory subsets had.

This CDR3 contains 17 residues. Germline values: CDR1 MNHEY, CDR2 SMNVEV (reference sequence). Trimming took 8 bases from V and 3 from J; bases not matched to a gene: 11. TCRdb's copy holds only in-frame clones and misses some; the assay was immunoSEQ multiplex PCR. The repertoire includes about 2.1 million clones, roughly 95% of them detected once, and around 1.7% sits in the top ten. Sequenced sample: naive CD8+ T cells from PBMCs. The chain has TRBV27 and TRBJ2-1, with 12 bases aligning to TRBD2. The receptor's source is a man aged 18 to 35 in good health. Some clones in this sample may be carry-over from other donors' samples. This CDR3 reads CASGQITSGGFYNEQFF. The CDR3 coding sequence is TGTGCCAGCGGCCAAATAACTAGCGGGGGGTTCTACAATGAGCAGTTCTTC.